The T cell receptor (beta chain) under discussion was sequenced for a study of regulatory T cells in long-lasting Graves disease. Study conclusions and caveats: Favored usage of TRBV28, TRBJ1-2 and TRBJ2-5 was recorded in persistent disease. Blood alone, not thyroid tissue, was studied.

Trimming took 0 bases from V and 7 from J, leaving 12 bases between them. CDR3 length: 14 residues. Germline V gives CDR1 MNHEY, CDR2 SMNVEV (reference sequence). Time point specified: persistent/refractory GD, antithyroid drugs over 5 years with positive TRAb. PBMCs were the source of the RNA used for TCR sequencing. Building of the TCR beta libraries involved iRepertoire HTBI primers and Arm-PCR of CDR3 regions. MiXCR was run by TCRdb on the multiplex PCR reads, yielding one entry per CDR3 protein. The table records some 330,000 distinct CDR3 sequences, roughly 24% of them present only once. This clonotype was detected ten times or more. Its cognate antigen is unknown.

The TCR sequence derives from a woman aged 40-49 years with Graves disease. Material: peripheral blood mononuclear cells (PBMCs), obtained when the disease was refractory, from a patient treated with antithyroid drugs. The chain joins TRBV27 to TRBJ2-5; no reliable D call. The DNA of the CDR3 is TGTGCCAGCAGTTTATCCTCTCTAGTGGGGACCCAGTACTTC. This gives the protein CASSLSSLVGTQYF.